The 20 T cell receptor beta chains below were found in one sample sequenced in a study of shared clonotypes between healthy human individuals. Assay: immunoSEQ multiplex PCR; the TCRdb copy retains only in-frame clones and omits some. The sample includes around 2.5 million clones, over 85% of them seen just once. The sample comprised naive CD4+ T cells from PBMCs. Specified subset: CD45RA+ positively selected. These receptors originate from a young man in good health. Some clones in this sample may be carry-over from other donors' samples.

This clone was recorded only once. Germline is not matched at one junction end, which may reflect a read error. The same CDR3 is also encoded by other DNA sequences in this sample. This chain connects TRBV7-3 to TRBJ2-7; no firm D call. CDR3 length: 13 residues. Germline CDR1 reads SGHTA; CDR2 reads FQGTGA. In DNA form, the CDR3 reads TGTGCCAGCAGCTTAGACCTTTCCTCCGAGCAGTACTTC. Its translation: CASSLDLSSEQYF.

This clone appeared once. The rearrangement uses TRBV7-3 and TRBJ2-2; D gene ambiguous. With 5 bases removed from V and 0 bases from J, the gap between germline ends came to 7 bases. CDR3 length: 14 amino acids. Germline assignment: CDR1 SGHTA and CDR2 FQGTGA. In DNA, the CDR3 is TGTGCCAGCAGCGGGCTGGCGAACACCGGGGAGCTGTTTTTT. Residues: CASSGLANTGELFF.

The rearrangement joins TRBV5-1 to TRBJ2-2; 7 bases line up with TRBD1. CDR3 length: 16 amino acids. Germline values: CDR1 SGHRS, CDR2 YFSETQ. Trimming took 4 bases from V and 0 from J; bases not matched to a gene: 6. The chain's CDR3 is CASSLTGAANTGELFF. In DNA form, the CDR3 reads TGCGCCAGCAGCCTAACAGGGGCTGCGAACACCGGGGAGCTGTTTTTT.

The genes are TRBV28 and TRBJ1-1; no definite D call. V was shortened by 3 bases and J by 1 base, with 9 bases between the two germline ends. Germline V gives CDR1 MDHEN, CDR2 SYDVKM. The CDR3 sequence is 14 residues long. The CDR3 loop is CASSLLQQNTEAFF. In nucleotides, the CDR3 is TGTGCCAGCAGTTTGTTGCAGCAGAACACTGAAGCTTTCTTT.

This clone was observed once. Here the CDR3 reads CASSLGVSEQFF. The CDR3, as DNA: TGTGCCAGCAGCTTGGGGGTGAGTGAGCAGTTCTTC. The J gene is TRBJ2-1, the V gene TRBV5-6; D is undetermined. Germline V CDR1 and CDR2: SGHDT, YYEEEE. This CDR3 spans 12 amino acids. The V and J ends lost 0 bases and 9 bases respectively, with 7 bases between them.

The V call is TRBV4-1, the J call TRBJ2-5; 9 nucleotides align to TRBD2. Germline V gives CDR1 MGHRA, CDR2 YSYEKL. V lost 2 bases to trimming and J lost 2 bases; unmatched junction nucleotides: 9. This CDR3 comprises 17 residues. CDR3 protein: CASSQTPASGTQETQYF. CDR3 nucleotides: TGCGCCAGCAGCCAAACCCCCGCTAGCGGGACACAAGAGACCCAGTACTTC.

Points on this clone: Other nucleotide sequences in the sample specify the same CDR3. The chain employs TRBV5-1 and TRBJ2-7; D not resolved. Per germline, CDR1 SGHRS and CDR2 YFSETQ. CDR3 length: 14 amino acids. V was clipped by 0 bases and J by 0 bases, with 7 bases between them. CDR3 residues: CASSLDSRSYEQYF. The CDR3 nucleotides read TGCGCCAGCAGCTTGGACTCCCGCTCCTACGAGCAGTACTTC.

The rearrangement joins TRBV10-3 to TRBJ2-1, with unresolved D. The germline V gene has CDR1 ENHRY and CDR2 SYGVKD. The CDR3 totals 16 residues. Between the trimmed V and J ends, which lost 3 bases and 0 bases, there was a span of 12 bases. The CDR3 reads CAISDLRTSSYNEQFF. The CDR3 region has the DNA TGTGCCATCAGTGACCTGAGAACGAGCTCCTACAATGAGCAGTTCTTC.

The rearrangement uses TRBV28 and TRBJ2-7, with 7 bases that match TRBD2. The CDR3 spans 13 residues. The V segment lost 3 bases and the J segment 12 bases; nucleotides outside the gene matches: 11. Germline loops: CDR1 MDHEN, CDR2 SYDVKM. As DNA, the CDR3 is TGTGCCAGCAGTTTGGCCACCGGTCGCGGGAGGTACTTC. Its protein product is CASSLATGRGRYF.

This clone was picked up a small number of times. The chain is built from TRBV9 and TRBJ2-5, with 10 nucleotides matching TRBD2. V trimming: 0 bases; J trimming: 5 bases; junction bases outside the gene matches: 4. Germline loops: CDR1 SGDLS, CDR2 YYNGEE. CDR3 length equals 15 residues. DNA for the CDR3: TGTGCCAGCAGCGTAGGTAGCGGGAGGTCGGAGACCCAGTACTTC. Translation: CASSVGSGRSETQYF.

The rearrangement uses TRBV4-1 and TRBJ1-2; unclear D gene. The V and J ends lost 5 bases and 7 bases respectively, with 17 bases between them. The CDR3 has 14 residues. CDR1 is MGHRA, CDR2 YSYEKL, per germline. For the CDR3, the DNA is TGCGCCAGCAGCACCCTCCCTAAAAGCGGTGGCTACACCTTC. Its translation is CASSTLPKSGGYTF.

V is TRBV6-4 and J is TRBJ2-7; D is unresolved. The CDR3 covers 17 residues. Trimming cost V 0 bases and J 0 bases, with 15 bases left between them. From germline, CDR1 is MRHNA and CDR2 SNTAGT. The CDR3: CASSDSPLQASSYEQYF. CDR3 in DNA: TGTGCCAGCAGTGACTCCCCTCTCCAAGCCAGCTCCTACGAGCAGTACTTC.

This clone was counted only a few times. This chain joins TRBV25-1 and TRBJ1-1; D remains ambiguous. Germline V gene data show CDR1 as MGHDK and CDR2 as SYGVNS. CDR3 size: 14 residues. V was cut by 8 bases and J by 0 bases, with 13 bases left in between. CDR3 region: CASVNSRMNTEAFF. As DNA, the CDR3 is TGTGCCAGCGTGAATAGCAGGATGAACACTGAAGCTTTCTTT.

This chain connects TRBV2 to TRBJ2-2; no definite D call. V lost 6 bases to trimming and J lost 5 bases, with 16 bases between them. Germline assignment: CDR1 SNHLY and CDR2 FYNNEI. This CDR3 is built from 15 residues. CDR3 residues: CASRGLSLGTGELFF. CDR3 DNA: TGTGCCAGCAGAGGCCTTTCATTGGGGACCGGGGAGCTGTTTTTT.

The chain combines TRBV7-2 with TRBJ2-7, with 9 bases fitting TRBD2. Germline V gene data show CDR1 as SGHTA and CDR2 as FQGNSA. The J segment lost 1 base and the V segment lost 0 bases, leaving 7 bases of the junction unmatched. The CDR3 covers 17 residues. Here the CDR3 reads CASSLARLAGQSYEQYF. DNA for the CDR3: TGTGCCAGCAGCTTAGCCCGGCTAGCGGGACAATCCTACGAGCAGTACTTC.

CDR3 sequence (DNA): TGTGCCATCAGTGAGTTGGAAGGGGGAGCGGGGTACAATGAGCAGTTCTTC. Protein sequence: CAISELEGGAGYNEQFF. The chain couples TRBV10-3 to TRBJ2-1, with TRBD2 as a possible D gene (7 bases). Trimming removed 1 base from V and 4 bases from J, with 17 bases in between. CDR1 is ENHRY and CDR2 is SYGVKD in the germline V gene. The CDR3 has 17 residues.

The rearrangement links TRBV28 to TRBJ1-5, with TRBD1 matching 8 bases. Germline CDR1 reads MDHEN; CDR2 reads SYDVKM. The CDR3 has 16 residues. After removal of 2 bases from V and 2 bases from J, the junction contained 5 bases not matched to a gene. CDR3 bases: TGTGCCAGCAGTTTAGACAGGGGATATGGCAATCAGCCCCAGCATTTT. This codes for CASSLDRGYGNQPQHF.

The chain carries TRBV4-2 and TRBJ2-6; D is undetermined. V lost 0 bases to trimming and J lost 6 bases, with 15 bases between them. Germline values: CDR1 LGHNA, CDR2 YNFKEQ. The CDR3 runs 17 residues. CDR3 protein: CASSQDLAVLKANVLTF. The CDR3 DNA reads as TGTGCCAGCAGCCAAGATCTGGCGGTTCTGAAGGCCAACGTCCTGACTTTC.

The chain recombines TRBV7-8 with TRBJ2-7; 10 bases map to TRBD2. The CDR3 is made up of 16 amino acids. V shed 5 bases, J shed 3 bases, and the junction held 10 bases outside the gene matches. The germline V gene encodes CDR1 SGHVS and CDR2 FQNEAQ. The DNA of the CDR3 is TGTGCCAGCAGCCCTCTAGCGGGAGACAAGAGCTACGAGCAGTACTTC. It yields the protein CASSPLAGDKSYEQYF.

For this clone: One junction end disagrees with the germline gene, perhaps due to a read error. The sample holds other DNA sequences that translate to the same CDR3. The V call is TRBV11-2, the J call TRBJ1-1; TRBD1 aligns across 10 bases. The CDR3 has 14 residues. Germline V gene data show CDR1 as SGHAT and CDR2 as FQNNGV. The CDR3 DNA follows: TGCGCCAGCAGTTGGACAGGGGGAGGGACTGAAGCTTTCTTT. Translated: CASSWTGGGTEAFF.